Below, 6 T cell receptor beta chains from the same sample are listed, as sequenced in a study of T cells in Graves' hyperthyroidism and ophthalmopathy. RNA transcripts yielded amplified TCR beta CDR3 regions. TCR CDR3 regions were first amplified by RT-PCR with HTBI primers. TCRdb fed the multiplex PCR reads into MiXCR, producing one record per CDR3 protein. The sample includes about 99,000 distinct CDR3 sequences, over 45% seen only once; the top ten take 20% to 30%. The sample comprised blood. These receptor sequences come from a man aged 35 to 55 with Graves' hyperthyroidism.

V and J are TRBV5-4 and TRBJ2-4, with TRBD1 identical over 10 bases. The germline V gene has CDR1 SGHNT and CDR2 YYREEE (reference sequence). This CDR3 is 17 amino acids long. V lost 6 bases to trimming and J lost 3 bases; unmatched junction nucleotides: 12. The CDR3 region is CASTDTTGGSGKNIQYF. CDR3 bases: TGTGCCAGCACCGACACGACAGGGGGCTCGGGCAAAAACATTCAGTACTTC.

The V gene is TRBV20-1, the J gene TRBJ2-5; 10 bases match TRBD2. The V gene end was trimmed by 4 bases and the J gene end by 2 bases; junction bases not matched to a gene: 4. Germline CDR1 and CDR2: DFQATT and SNEGSKA (reference sequence). There are 14 residues in the CDR3. CDR3 nucleotide sequence: TGCAGTGCTAATGGACTAGCGGCACAAGAGACCCAGTACTTC. Protein product: CSANGLAAQETQYF.

The chain links TRBV15 to TRBJ1-1; maybe TRBD1 (5 bases). Per the germline V gene, CDR1 is LNHNV and CDR2 is YYDKDF (reference sequence). V was trimmed by 9 bases and J by 6 bases, leaving 17 bases between them. The CDR3 covers 13 residues. CDR3 coding DNA: TGTGCCACGTCCTCCACCCGAGGGGCTGAAGCTTTCTTT. Translated, it gives CATSSTRGAEAFF.

Regarding this clonotype: A much larger clone sits a single nucleotide away, making a read error possible. The gene calls are TRBV11-2 and TRBJ1-1; no definite D call. This CDR3 has 13 residues. Germline loops: CDR1 SGHAT, CDR2 FQNNGV. CDR3 residues: CASSPHRNTEALF. In DNA form, the CDR3 reads TGTGCCAGCAGCCCCCACCGAAACACTGAAGCTCTCTTT.

As regards this clonotype: A read error may explain this, as a much larger clone is one base away. The chain links TRBV7-2 to TRBJ1-5; D gene ambiguous. The ends were cut back, 7 bases at V and 5 bases at J, with 18 bases in the middle. The CDR3 loop spans 15 amino acids. Germline loops: CDR1 SGHTA, CDR2 FQGNSA. CDR3 DNA: TGTGCCAGCACCCCTGGGAGGGAAGACTATCAGCCCCAGCATTTT. Translated, it gives CASTPGREDYQPQHF.

This clonotype was picked up many times. The junction departs from germline at one end; a sequencing error may be responsible. V gene TRBV7-7 combines with J gene TRBJ2-1; 9 bases line up with TRBD2. CDR1 and CDR2 (germline): SSHAT, FNYEAQ (reference sequence). CDR3 length: 15 residues. CDR3 amino acids: CASSLGSGGLNEQFF. CDR3 sequence (DNA): TGTGCTAGCAGCTTAGGTAGCGGGGGCCTCAATGAGCAGTTCTTC.